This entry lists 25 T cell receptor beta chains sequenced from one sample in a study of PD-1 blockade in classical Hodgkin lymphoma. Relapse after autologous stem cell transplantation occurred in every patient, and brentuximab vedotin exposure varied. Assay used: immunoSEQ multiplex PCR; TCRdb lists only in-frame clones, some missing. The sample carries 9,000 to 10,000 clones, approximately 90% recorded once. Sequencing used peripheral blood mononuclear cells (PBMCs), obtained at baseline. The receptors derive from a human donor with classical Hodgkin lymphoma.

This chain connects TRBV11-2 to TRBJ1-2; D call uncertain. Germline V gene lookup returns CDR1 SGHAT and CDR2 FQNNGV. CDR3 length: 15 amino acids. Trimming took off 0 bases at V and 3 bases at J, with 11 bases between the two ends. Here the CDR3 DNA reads TGTGCCAGCAGCTTAGACACAATACATCACTATGGCTACACCTTC. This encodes CASSLDTIHHYGYTF.

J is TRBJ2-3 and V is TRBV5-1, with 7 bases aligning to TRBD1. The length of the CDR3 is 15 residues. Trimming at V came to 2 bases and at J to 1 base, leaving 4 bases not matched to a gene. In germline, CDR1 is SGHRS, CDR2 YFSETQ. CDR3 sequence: CASSFEGQRTDTQYF. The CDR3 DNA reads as TGCGCCAGCAGCTTCGAGGGACAGCGCACAGATACGCAGTATTTT. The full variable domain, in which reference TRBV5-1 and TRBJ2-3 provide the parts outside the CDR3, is KAGVTQTPRYLIKTRGQQVTLSCSPISGHRSVSWYQQTPGQGLQFLFEYFSETQRNKGNFPGRFSGRQFSNSRSEMNVSTLELGDSALYLCASSFEGQRTDTQYFGPGTRLTVL.

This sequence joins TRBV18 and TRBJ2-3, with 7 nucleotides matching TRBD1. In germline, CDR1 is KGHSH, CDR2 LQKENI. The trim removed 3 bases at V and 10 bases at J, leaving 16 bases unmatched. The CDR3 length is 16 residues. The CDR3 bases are TGTGCCAGCTCACCGGTTAGCAGCAGGGGGTGGACGGCGCAGTATTTT. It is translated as CASSPVSSRGWTAQYF.

The CDR3 sequence: CASSSRDRGYEQYF. As DNA, the CDR3 is TGTGCCAGCAGTAGCCGGGACAGGGGCTACGAGCAGTACTTC. The chain couples TRBV27 to TRBJ2-7; the match to TRBD1 covers 10 bases. CDR1 and CDR2 (germline): MNHEY, SMNVEV (reference sequence). This CDR3 is built from 14 residues. With V trimmed by 5 bases and J by 3 bases, 4 bases remained unmatched.

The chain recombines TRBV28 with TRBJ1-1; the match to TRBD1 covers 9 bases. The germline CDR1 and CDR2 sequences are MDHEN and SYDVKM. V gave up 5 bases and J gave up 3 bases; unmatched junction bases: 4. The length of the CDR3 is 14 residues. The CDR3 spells CASSLTGGDTEAFF. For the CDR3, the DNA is TGTGCCAGCAGTCTGACAGGGGGGGACACTGAAGCTTTCTTT.

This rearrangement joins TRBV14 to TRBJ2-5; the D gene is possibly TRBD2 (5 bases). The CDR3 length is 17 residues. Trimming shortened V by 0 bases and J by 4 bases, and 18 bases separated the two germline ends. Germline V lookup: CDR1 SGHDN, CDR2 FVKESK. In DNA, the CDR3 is TGTGCCAGCAGCCAAGAAGAAAGGGAGAATACGCGAGAGACCCAGTACTTC. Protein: CASSQEERENTRETQYF.

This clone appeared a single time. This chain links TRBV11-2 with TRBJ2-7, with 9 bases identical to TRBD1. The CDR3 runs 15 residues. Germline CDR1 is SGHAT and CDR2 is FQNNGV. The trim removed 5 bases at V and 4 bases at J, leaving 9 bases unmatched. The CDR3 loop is CASSHSGTGLYEQYF. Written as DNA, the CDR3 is TGTGCCAGCAGCCATTCCGGGACAGGGCTTTACGAGCAGTACTTC.

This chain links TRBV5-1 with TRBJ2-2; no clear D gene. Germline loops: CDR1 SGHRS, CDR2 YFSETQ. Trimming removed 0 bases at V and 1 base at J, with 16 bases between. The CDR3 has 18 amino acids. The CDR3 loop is CASSLGVVAVMNTGELFF. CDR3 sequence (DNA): TGCGCCAGCAGCTTGGGGGTGGTCGCGGTTATGAACACCGGGGAGCTGTTTTTT.

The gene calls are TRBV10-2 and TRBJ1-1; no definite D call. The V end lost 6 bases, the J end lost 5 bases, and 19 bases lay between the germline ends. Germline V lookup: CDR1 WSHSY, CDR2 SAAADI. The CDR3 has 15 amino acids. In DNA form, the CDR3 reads TGCGCCAGCAGCAACAGCCGCACCACCAAGACTGAAGCTTTCTTT. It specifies CASSNSRTTKTEAFF.

CDR3: CASSQVVDYEQYF. For the CDR3, the DNA is TGCGCCAGCAGCCAAGTCGTTGACTACGAGCAGTACTTC. The rearrangement joins TRBV4-1 to TRBJ2-7; no definite D call. This CDR3 spans 13 amino acids. The V and J ends lost 1 base and 3 bases respectively, with 7 bases between them. CDR1 is MGHRA and CDR2 is YSYEKL in the germline V gene.

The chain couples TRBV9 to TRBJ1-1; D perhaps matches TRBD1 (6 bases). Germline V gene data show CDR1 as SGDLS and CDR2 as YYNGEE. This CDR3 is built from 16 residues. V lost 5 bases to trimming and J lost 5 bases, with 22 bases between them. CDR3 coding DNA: TGTGCCAGCAGTAAAGGGGGGGCGTCTGGGTTAACTGAAGCTTTCTTT. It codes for CASSKGGASGLTEAFF.

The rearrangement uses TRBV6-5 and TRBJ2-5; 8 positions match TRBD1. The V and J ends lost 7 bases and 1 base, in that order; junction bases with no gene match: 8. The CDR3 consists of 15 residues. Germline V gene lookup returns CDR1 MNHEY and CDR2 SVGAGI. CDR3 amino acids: CASTFSQGAQETQYF. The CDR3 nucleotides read TGTGCCAGCACCTTCTCCCAGGGGGCCCAAGAGACCCAGTACTTC.

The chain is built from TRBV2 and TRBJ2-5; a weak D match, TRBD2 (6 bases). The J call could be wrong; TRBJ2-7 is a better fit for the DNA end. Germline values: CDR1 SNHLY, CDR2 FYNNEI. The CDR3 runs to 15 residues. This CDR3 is CAIPKRAGSSYEQYF. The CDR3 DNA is TGTGCCATCCCAAAAAGGGCGGGAAGCTCCTACGAGCAGTACTTC.

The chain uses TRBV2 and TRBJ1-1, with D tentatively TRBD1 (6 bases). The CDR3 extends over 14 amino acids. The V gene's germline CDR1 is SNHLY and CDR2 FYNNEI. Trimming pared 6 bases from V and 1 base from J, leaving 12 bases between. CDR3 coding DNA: TGTGCCAGCAGGGAACAGGGAGGGAACACTGAAGCTTTCTTT. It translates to CASREQGGNTEAFF.

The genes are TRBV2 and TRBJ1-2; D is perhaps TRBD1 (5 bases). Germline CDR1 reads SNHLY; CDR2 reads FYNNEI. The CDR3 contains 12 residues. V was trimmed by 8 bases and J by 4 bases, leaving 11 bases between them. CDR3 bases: TGTGCCAGCGGCAGGGAGACCTATGGCTACACCTTC. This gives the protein CASGRETYGYTF.

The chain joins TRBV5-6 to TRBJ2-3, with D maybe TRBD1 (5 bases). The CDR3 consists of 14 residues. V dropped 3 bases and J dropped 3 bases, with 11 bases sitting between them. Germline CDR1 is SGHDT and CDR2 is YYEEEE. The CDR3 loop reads CASSSPGWTDTQYF. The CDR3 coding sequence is TGTGCCAGCAGCTCCCCAGGGTGGACAGATACGCAGTATTTT.

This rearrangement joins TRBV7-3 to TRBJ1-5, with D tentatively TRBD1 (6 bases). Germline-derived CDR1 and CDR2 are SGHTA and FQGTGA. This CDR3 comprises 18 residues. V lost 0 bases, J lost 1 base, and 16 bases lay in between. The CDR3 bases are TGTGCCAGCAGCTTAACAGCGGGGGGCCTATCCAGCAATCAGCCCCAGCATTTT. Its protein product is CASSLTAGGLSSNQPQHF.

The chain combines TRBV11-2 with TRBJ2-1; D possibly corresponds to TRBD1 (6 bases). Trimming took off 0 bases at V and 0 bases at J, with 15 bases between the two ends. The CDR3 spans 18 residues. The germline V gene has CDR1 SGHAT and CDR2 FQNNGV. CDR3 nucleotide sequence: TGTGCCAGCAGCTTAGAGCCATTGCAGGGGCTCTCCTACAATGAGCAGTTCTTC. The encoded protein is CASSLEPLQGLSYNEQFF.

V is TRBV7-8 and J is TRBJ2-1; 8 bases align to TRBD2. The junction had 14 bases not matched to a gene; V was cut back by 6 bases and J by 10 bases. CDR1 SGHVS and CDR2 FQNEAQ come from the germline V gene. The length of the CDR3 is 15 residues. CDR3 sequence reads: CASRRRGAEHSEQFF. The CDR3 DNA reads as TGTGCCAGCAGACGGCGGGGGGCGGAGCATAGCGAGCAGTTCTTC.

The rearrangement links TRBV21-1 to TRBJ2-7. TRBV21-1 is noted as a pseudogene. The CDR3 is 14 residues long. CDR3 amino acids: CARTTISRSYEQYF. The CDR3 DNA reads TGTGCCAGGACAACTATCAGCCGGAGCTACGAGCAGTACTTC.

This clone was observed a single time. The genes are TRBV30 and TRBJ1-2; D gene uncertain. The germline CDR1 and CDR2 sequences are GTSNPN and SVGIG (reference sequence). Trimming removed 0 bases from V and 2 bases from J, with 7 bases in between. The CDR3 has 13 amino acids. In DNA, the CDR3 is TGTGCCTGGAGTGTACGCAGGAACTATGGCTACACCTTC. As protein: CAWSVRRNYGYTF.

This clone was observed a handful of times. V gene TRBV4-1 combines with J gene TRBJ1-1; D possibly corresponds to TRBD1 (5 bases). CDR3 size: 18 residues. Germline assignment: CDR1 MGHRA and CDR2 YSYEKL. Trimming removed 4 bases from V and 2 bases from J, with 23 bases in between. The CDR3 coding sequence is TGCGCCAGCAGCCCTTCGGGGCGGGGATCGGAAAATAACACTGAAGCTTTCTTT. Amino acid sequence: CASSPSGRGSENNTEAFF.

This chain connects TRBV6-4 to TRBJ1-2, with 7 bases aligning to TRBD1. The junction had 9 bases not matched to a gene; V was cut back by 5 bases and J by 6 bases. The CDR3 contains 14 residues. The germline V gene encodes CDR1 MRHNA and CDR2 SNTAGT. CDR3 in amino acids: CASSSTGTGDGYTF. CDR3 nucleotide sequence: TGTGCCAGCAGTTCGACAGGGACGGGAGATGGCTACACCTTC.

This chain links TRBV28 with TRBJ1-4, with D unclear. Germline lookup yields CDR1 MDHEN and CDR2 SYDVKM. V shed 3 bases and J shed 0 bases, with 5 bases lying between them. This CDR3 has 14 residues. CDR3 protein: CASSFVATNEKLFF. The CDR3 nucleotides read TGTGCCAGCAGTTTCGTGGCAACTAATGAAAAACTGTTTTTT.

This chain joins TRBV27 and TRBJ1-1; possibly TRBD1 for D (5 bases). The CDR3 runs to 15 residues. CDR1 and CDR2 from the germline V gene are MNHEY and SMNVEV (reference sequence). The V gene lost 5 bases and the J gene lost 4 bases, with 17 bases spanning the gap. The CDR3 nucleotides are TGTGCCAGCAGTCTGGGACTGGGGACCACCACTGAAGCTTTCTTT. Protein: CASSLGLGTTTEAFF.